Following are 13 T cell receptor beta chains from one sample sequenced in a study of T cells after yellow fever vaccination. Each CDR3 protein gets one entry after TCRdb re-called the 5' RACE reads with MiXCR. Of about 4,800 distinct CDR3 sequences listed, roughly 8% are singletons. The input for sequencing was PBMCs, either bulk or a sorted T-cell subset (CD4+, CD8+, memory, or dextramer-sorted; not recorded which), taken roughly 45 days after the first yellow fever vaccination. Receptors were obtained from a young man who received the YFV17D yellow fever vaccine.

This clonotype was picked up many times. The DNA for the CDR3 is TGTGCCAGCAGCTTATGGCACCGGCCTAATGAGCAGTTCTTC. As protein: CASSLWHRPNEQFF. The chain employs TRBV7-8 and TRBJ2-1; no definite D call. The V and J ends lost 2 bases and 7 bases respectively, with 12 bases between them. Looked up from germline, CDR1 is SGHVS and CDR2 is FQNEAQ. The CDR3 is 14 amino acids.

In its sample, this clonotype was seen many times. The V and J genes are TRBV6-6 and TRBJ2-1; maybe TRBD1 (6 bases). Germline CDR1 MNHNY, CDR2 SVGAGI (reference sequence). This CDR3 region has 13 residues. V was pared by 5 bases and J by 7 bases, with 12 bases between. CDR3 nucleotide sequence: TGTGCCAGCAGTCAATACAGGGATAATGAGCAGTTCTTC. As protein: CASSQYRDNEQFF.

This clonotype appeared many times. V and J are TRBV27 and TRBJ2-5, with TRBD1 identical over 9 bases. Germline V gene data show CDR1 as MNHEY and CDR2 as SMNVEV (reference sequence). This CDR3 contains 17 residues. V was clipped by 0 bases and J by 4 bases; unmatched bases: 9. Here the CDR3 reads CASSLSQTGGGGETQYF. DNA of the CDR3: TGTGCCAGCAGTTTATCCCAAACAGGGGGCGGTGGAGAGACCCAGTACTTC.

This clonotype came up many times. V is TRBV7-2 and J is TRBJ1-2, with 7 bases identical to TRBD1. Germline V CDR1 and CDR2: SGHTA, FQGNSA. After removal of 5 bases from V and 8 bases from J, the junction contained 11 bases not matched to a gene. The CDR3 totals 14 residues. The CDR3 sequence: CASSQGVGVGGYTF. Written as DNA, the CDR3 is TGTGCCAGCAGCCAGGGGGTGGGGGTTGGCGGCTACACCTTC.

Ten or more counts support this clonotype. This chain links TRBV5-6 with TRBJ1-1, with D hard to call. Trimming took off 4 bases at V and 5 bases at J, with 9 bases between the two ends. In germline, CDR1 is SGHDT, CDR2 YYEEEE. This CDR3 comprises 12 residues. The CDR3 is CASSVAGTEAFF. CDR3 nucleotides: TGTGCCAGCAGCGTCGCGGGGACTGAAGCTTTCTTT.

This clonotype came up many times. This chain uses TRBV9 with TRBJ1-3; 10 bases map to TRBD1. V shed 4 bases and J 2 bases; nucleotides not matched to a gene: 9. The length of the CDR3 is 17 residues. Germline V lookup: CDR1 SGDLS, CDR2 YYNGEE. The chain's CDR3 is CASSNTLTGGPGNTIYF. The CDR3 coding sequence is TGTGCCAGCAGCAACACTCTGACAGGGGGCCCTGGAAACACCATATATTTT. The variable domain in full, with the rest retrieved from reference TRBV9 and TRBJ1-3, is DSGVTQTPKHLITATGQRVTLRCSPRSGDLSVYWYQQSLDQGLQFLIQYYNGEERAKGNILERFSAQQFPDLHSELNLSSLELGDSALYFCASSNTLTGGPGNTIYFGEGSWLTVV.

In its sample, this clonotype was seen many times. Germline is not matched at one junction end, which may reflect a read error. The V call is TRBV20-1, the J call TRBJ2-7, with 13 bases that match TRBD2. Germline CDR1 is DFQATT and CDR2 is SNEGSKA (reference sequence). This CDR3 comprises 17 residues. The CDR3 DNA follows: TGCTGTGCTAGAGGACTAGCGGGGGCCTTAGGCGTTGGCGAGCAGTACTTC. Protein sequence: CCARGLAGALGVGEQYF.

The table lists this clonotype with many counts. The chain links TRBV20-1 to TRBJ2-3; D gene unclear. V was cut by 5 bases and J by 0 bases, with 12 bases left in between. From germline, CDR1 is DFQATT and CDR2 SNEGSKA (reference sequence). The CDR3 is 14 residues long. The CDR3, as DNA: TGCAGTGCTCTCCGCGCTACTAGCACAGATACGCAGTATTTT. It codes for CSALRATSTDTQYF.

This clonotype occurred many times. The chain carries TRBV19 and TRBJ2-7, with D unresolved. Trimming stripped 4 bases from V and 6 bases from J, with 13 bases between. Germline CDR1 and CDR2: LNHDA and SQIVND (reference sequence). The CDR3 consists of 13 residues. CDR3 in amino acids: CASSTTVATEQYF. The CDR3 DNA reads as TGTGCCAGTAGTACCACAGTGGCTACCGAGCAGTACTTC.

This clonotype was detected many times. The genes are TRBV20-1 and TRBJ1-5, with 7 positions matching TRBD1. The CDR3 is 13 residues long. Trimming removed 6 bases from V and 5 bases from J; junction bases left unmatched: 7. Germline V lookup: CDR1 DFQATT, CDR2 SNEGSKA (reference sequence). The DNA for the CDR3 is TGCAGTGCCTCGGACAGGTGGCATCAGCCCCAGCATTTT. This translates into CSASDRWHQPQHF.

This clonotype was counted many times. V gene TRBV7-8 combines with J gene TRBJ1-5; possible D gene TRBD1, 5 bases. V dropped 4 bases and J dropped 9 bases, with 25 bases sitting between them. Germline lookup yields CDR1 SGHVS and CDR2 FQNEAQ. The CDR3 contains 17 residues. CDR3 bases: TGTGCCAGCAGCTCCGACCCCATTCCCAGGGACCTAACGCCCCAGCATTTT. Protein sequence: CASSSDPIPRDLTPQHF.

In its sample, this clonotype was seen many times. V usage is TRBV29-1 and J usage is TRBJ2-3; maybe TRBD1 (6 bases). The V gene lost 7 bases and the J gene lost 1 base, with 9 bases spanning the gap. CDR1 and CDR2 (germline): SQVTM, ANQGSEA. This CDR3 is built from 12 residues. CDR3 nucleotides: TGCAGCGCACGACAGGGCACAGATACGCAGTATTTT. This codes for CSARQGTDTQYF.

This clonotype came up many times. The rearrangement uses TRBV6-2 or TRBV6-3 and TRBJ2-3, with unresolved D. V lost 8 bases and J 6 bases, leaving 12 bases between the germline ends. This CDR3 is 12 amino acids long. Germline CDR1 MNHEY, CDR2 SVGEGT. DNA of the CDR3: TGTGCCAGCCGGTCCCCGGCGGATACGCAGTATTTT. It specifies CASRSPADTQYF.